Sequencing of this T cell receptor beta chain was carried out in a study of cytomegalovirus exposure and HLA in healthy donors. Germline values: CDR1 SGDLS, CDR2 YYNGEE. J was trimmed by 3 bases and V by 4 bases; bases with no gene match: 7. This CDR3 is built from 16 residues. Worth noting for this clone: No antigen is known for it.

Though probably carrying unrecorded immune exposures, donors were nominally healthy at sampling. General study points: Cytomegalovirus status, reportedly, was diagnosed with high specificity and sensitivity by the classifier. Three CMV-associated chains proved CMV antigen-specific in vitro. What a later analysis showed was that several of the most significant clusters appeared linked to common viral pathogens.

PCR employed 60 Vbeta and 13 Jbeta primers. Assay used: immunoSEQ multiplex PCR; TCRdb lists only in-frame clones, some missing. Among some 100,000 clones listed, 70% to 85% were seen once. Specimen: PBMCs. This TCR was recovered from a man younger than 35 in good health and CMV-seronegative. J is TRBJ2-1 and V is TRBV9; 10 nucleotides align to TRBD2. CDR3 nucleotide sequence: TGTGCCAGCAGCCCCCGCGCTAGCGGGGGCTACAATGAGCAGTTCTTC. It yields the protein CASSPRASGGYNEQFF.